Presented here are 25 T cell receptor beta chains from one specimen sequenced in a study of control samples from healthy donors and cancer patients. Profiled with immunoSEQ multiplex PCR; TCRdb holds only in-frame clones, not every one. This sample carries about 140,000 clones, around 94% of them seen once, and the ten largest clones take about an eighth. The sequencing input was blood. The receptors come from a man aged 35-49 years in good health.

This clone has just one count. This CDR3 is CASSRFDTIYF. Here the CDR3 DNA reads TGTGCCAGCAGCCGATTCGACACCATATATTTT. This sequence joins TRBV9 and TRBJ1-3; D gene uncertain. V was clipped by 4 bases and J by 8 bases, with 7 bases between them. Germline CDR1 and CDR2: SGDLS and YYNGEE. The CDR3 runs to 11 residues.

A single count supports this clone. This chain connects TRBV27 to TRBJ2-2; tentatively, D is TRBD1 (6 bases). The V gene's germline CDR1 is MNHEY and CDR2 SMNVEV (reference sequence). Between the trimmed V and J ends, which lost 6 bases and 0 bases, there was a span of 17 bases. CDR3 size: 17 residues. In nucleotides, the CDR3 is TGTGCCAGCAGCACCCTCCCCGGGACAACGAACACCGGGGAGCTGTTTTTT. Residues: CASSTLPGTTNTGELFF.

The chain employs TRBV9 and TRBJ2-1; TRBD2 aligns across 13 bases. The V gene's germline CDR1 is SGDLS and CDR2 YYNGEE. V lost 4 bases to trimming and J lost 7 bases; unmatched junction nucleotides: 2. This CDR3 has 14 residues. CDR3 loop: CASSSLAGGNEQFF. The CDR3 DNA reads as TGTGCCAGCAGCTCACTAGCGGGAGGGAATGAGCAGTTCTTC.

The chain uses TRBV5-1 and TRBJ2-3; TRBD2 agrees at 7 bases. The length of the CDR3 is 15 residues. Germline CDR1 reads SGHRS; CDR2 reads YFSETQ. V shed 8 bases and J 2 bases; nucleotides not matched to a gene: 11. The CDR3 DNA follows: TGCGCCAGTAAAGACGGGGGGAGTACCACAGATACGCAGTATTTT. Protein: CASKDGGSTTDTQYF.

This rearrangement joins TRBV2 to TRBJ1-3; no firm D call. The V gene's germline CDR1 is SNHLY and CDR2 FYNNEI. The CDR3 sequence is 14 residues long. Between the trimmed V and J ends, which lost 5 bases and 5 bases, there was a span of 13 bases. DNA of the CDR3: TGTGCCAGCAGTCTCGGACTATACCGAAACACCATATATTTT. Its translation is CASSLGLYRNTIYF.

This clone appeared a few times. V and J are TRBV5-5 and TRBJ2-7; TRBD2 is a possible D gene (6 bases). The V and J ends lost 0 bases and 1 base respectively, with 11 bases between them. The CDR3 covers 15 residues. Germline V lookup: CDR1 SGHKS, CDR2 YYEKEE (reference sequence). In DNA form, the CDR3 reads TGTGCCAGCAGCTTGGTAAGCGGGCCGTCCTACGAGCAGTACTTC. As protein: CASSLVSGPSYEQYF.

This rearrangement joins TRBV7-2 to TRBJ1-6; 7 nucleotides agree with TRBD1. With V trimmed by 2 bases and J by 10 bases, 5 bases remained unmatched. CDR3 size: 14 residues. The germline gives CDR1 SGHTA, CDR2 FQGNSA. For the CDR3, the DNA is TGTGCCAGCAGCTTATACAGGGGTAGGTCACCCCTCCACTTT. Residues: CASSLYRGRSPLHF.

J is TRBJ1-4 and V is TRBV5-4, with a tentative D call TRBD1 (5 bases). V dropped 0 bases and J dropped 8 bases, with 11 bases sitting between them. CDR1 and CDR2 from the germline V gene are SGHNT and YYREEE (reference sequence). There are 14 residues in the CDR3. Here the CDR3 reads CASSLAGRVEKLFF. The CDR3 bases are TGTGCCAGCAGCTTGGCCGGCAGGGTCGAAAAACTGTTTTTT.

The chain carries TRBV6-5 and TRBJ1-5, with D possibly matching TRBD1 (5 bases). Trimming cost V 10 bases and J 3 bases, with 16 bases left between them. This CDR3 comprises 14 residues. Germline lookup yields CDR1 MNHEY and CDR2 SVGAGI. DNA for the CDR3: TGTGCCACCAAGCGGAGGGGTTTCAATCAGCCCCAGCATTTT. Translating it yields CATKRRGFNQPQHF.

The chain carries TRBV11-2 and TRBJ2-2; the match to TRBD1 covers 7 bases. Germline CDR1 and CDR2: SGHAT and FQNNGV. The CDR3 sequence is 17 residues long. Germline trimming cut 0 bases from V and 2 bases from J; bases unmatched to any gene: 6. CDR3 nucleotides: TGTGCCAGCAGCTTAGAACGGCAGGGGGATAACACCGGGGAGCTGTTTTTT. Its translation is CASSLERQGDNTGELFF.

The chain recombines TRBV30 with TRBJ1-5; the D is unclear. Per germline, CDR1 GTSNPN and CDR2 SVGIG (reference sequence). With 1 base removed from V and 3 bases from J, the gap between germline ends came to 7 bases. The CDR3 runs 13 residues. The CDR3 sequence is CAWSGDNNQPQHF. The CDR3 coding sequence is TGTGCCTGGAGTGGAGACAACAATCAGCCCCAGCATTTT.

The chain combines TRBV5-1 with TRBJ1-1; TRBD1 aligns across 10 bases. Germline V gene sequence: CDR1 SGHRS, CDR2 YFSETQ. The CDR3 is 16 residues long. Trimming cost V 5 bases and J 1 base; bases outside gene matches: 8. CDR3 in amino acids: CASSWRTGGANTEAFF. The DNA of the CDR3 is TGCGCCAGCAGTTGGAGGACAGGGGGGGCGAACACTGAAGCTTTCTTT.

The chain joins TRBV7-9 to TRBJ1-3; tentative D call: TRBD1 (6 bases). Between the trimmed V and J ends, which lost 0 bases and 0 bases, there was a span of 9 bases. Germline loops: CDR1 SEHNR, CDR2 FQNEAQ (reference sequence). The CDR3 contains 16 residues. CDR3 nucleotides: TGTGCCAGCAGCTTAGCAAGGGACATCTCTGGAAACACCATATATTTT. Translating it yields CASSLARDISGNTIYF.

The chain combines TRBV24-1 with TRBJ2-2; possibly TRBD1 for D (5 bases). The CDR3 is 19 residues long. Per germline, CDR1 KGHDR and CDR2 SFDVKD. The V gene lost 5 bases and the J gene lost 1 base, with 22 bases spanning the gap. The CDR3 DNA sequence: TGTGCCACCAGTGCCCAGGATGAGACAGACGAACAGAACACCGGGGAGCTGTTTTTT. This encodes CATSAQDETDEQNTGELFF.

The V gene is TRBV5-1, the J gene TRBJ1-1; D is undetermined. Trimming took off 5 bases at V and 0 bases at J, with 8 bases between the two ends. This CDR3 spans 13 amino acids. Per the germline V gene, CDR1 is SGHRS and CDR2 is YFSETQ. Written as DNA, the CDR3 is TGCGCCAGCAGAAAACAGCTGAACACTGAAGCTTTCTTT. Residues: CASRKQLNTEAFF.

This clone has only one observation. The rearrangement joins TRBV5-4 to TRBJ2-1, with D possibly called TRBD1 or TRBD2 (5 bases each). V lost 2 bases and J lost 0, with 12 bases in between. Germline CDR1 SGHNT, CDR2 YYREEE (reference sequence). This CDR3 has 16 residues. CDR3 in DNA: TGTGCCAGCAGCTTCTGGGGGAGAGGCTCCTACAATGAGCAGTTCTTC. This translates into CASSFWGRGSYNEQFF.

The CDR3 loop is CSVEDVEGQTEKLFF. CDR3 bases: TGCAGCGTTGAAGATGTGGAGGGGCAGACTGAAAAACTGTTTTTT. The chain employs TRBV29-1 and TRBJ1-4, with TRBD1 as a possible D gene (5 bases). V dropped 0 bases and J dropped 7 bases, with 15 bases sitting between them. From germline, CDR1 is SQVTM and CDR2 ANQGSEA. The CDR3 runs 15 residues.

V is TRBV5-1 and J is TRBJ1-2; D unclear. Deletions cut 0 bases from V and 7 bases from J, with 13 bases between. Per germline, CDR1 SGHRS and CDR2 YFSETQ. The CDR3 has 14 amino acids. The CDR3 sequence: CASSLDPGRSGYTF. The CDR3 region has the DNA TGCGCCAGCAGCTTGGATCCGGGTCGTAGTGGCTACACCTTC.

This chain joins TRBV6-6 and TRBJ2-3; a weak D match, TRBD1 (6 bases). The CDR3 has 14 residues. Germline-derived CDR1 and CDR2 are MNHNY and SVGAGI (reference sequence). V shed 0 bases and J shed 7 bases, with 11 bases lying between them. The CDR3 region is CASSYSPGTNTQYF. CDR3 bases: TGTGCCAGCAGTTACTCCCCAGGGACAAATACGCAGTATTTT.

The rearrangement links TRBV10-3 to TRBJ2-7, with D maybe TRBD2 (6 bases). Trimming pared 6 bases from V and 6 bases from J, leaving 15 bases between. This CDR3 is 13 amino acids long. Germline lookup yields CDR1 ENHRY and CDR2 SYGVKD. This CDR3 is CAIREGQNVEQYF. The CDR3 region has the DNA TGTGCCATCAGGGAGGGCCAGAACGTCGAGCAGTACTTC.

V and J are TRBV11-2 and TRBJ2-5; TRBD1 aligns across 7 bases. Trimming took 1 base from V and 6 from J; bases not matched to a gene: 8. CDR1 and CDR2 from the germline V gene are SGHAT and FQNNGV. The CDR3 loop spans 15 amino acids. CDR3 DNA sequence: TGTGCCAGCAGCTTAGTAACAGGGGCGTTGAAGACCCAGTACTTC. Its protein product is CASSLVTGALKTQYF.

The rearrangement joins TRBV10-2 to TRBJ2-7; 10 bases agree with TRBD1. The length of the CDR3 is 14 residues. CDR1 is WSHSY, CDR2 SAAADI, per germline. Trimming at V came to 8 bases and at J to 1 base, leaving 5 bases not matched to a gene. Here the CDR3 reads CASLPGQGSYEQYF. Here the CDR3 DNA reads TGCGCCAGCCTCCCGGGACAGGGGTCCTACGAGCAGTACTTC.

The chain has TRBV9 and TRBJ1-6; TRBD1 might be the D (6 bases). This CDR3 is built from 15 residues. The ends were cut back, 4 bases at V and 7 bases at J, with 15 bases in the middle. Germline values: CDR1 SGDLS, CDR2 YYNGEE. The CDR3 region has the DNA TGTGCCAGCAGCAGTGGGACATCCGCGAATTCACCCCTCCACTTT. This encodes CASSSGTSANSPLHF.

The rearrangement links TRBV12-5 to TRBJ2-1; tentative D call: TRBD2 (5 bases). This CDR3 is 13 amino acids long. Trimming shortened V by 1 base and J by 12 bases, and 13 bases separated the two germline ends. Germline V lookup: CDR1 LGHNT, CDR2 FRNRAP. CDR3 in amino acids: CASGLDGRGGQFF. In DNA form, the CDR3 reads TGTGCTAGTGGTTTGGATGGGAGAGGTGGGCAGTTCTTC.

The genes are TRBV19 and TRBJ1-5, with 7 nucleotides matching TRBD1. The CDR3 totals 13 residues. V dropped 6 bases and J dropped 6; count of bases not matched to a gene: 5. Germline V gene sequence: CDR1 LNHDA, CDR2 SQIVND (reference sequence). CDR3 sequence reads: CASRTGTVQPQHF. CDR3 sequence (DNA): TGTGCCAGTAGGACCGGGACAGTTCAGCCCCAGCATTTT.